This T cell receptor beta chain was retrieved from a study of beta chain features in type 1 diabetes. Study observations and caveats: Since sequencing was performed on cDNA, cells with high TCR expression could be over-represented.

V gave up 3 bases and J gave up 5 bases; unmatched junction bases: 10. The CDR3 consists of 16 residues. Germline lookup yields CDR1 SGHNT and CDR2 YYREEE (reference sequence). This clone showed up many times. Its antigen is currently unknown. Central memory, naive, regulatory and stem cell-like memory CD4+ cells were sorted by CD45RO/CCR7/CD25/CD127/CD95/CD27. Expressed TCRB transcripts were sequenced, since all the RNA that had been isolated was reverse transcribed. Profiled with immunoSEQ multiplex PCR; TCRdb holds only in-frame clones, not every one. The table has almost 350,000 clones, 7.5% to 9% seen once.

The clonotype originates from a woman between 18 and 29 years old in good health. The chain carries TRBV5-4 and TRBJ1-1, with 10 bases that match TRBD1. Sample: central memory CD4+ T cells from blood. This CDR3 reads CASSSGPGQGSTEAFF. The CDR3, as DNA: TGTGCCAGCAGCTCAGGTCCGGGACAGGGGTCTACTGAAGCTTTCTTT.